These 19 T cell receptor beta chains share one sample of origin, sequenced in a study of blood T cells in healthy people across ages (dated by TCRdb to between 2014 and 2016). Receptors were amplified or captured by 5' RACE. Sequenced on an Illumina HiSeq 2500. A second PCR of about 6 to 11 cycles was performed with a sample-barcoded 5' primer and a J-beta primer mix. TCRdb trimmed public reads at Q25 via fastp, called clones via MiXCR and kept in-frame beta chains. Rows with one shared CDR3 protein collapse into an entry with the most common genes and DNA. The sample contains 500,000 to 650,000 distinct CDR3 sequences, 25% to 35% of them found a single time. The top ten constitute about 3.9% of the sample. This same sample was also part of a study on T cells of mothers and their children.

The sample taken for sequencing was blood. The receptor set was obtained from a boy aged 2 to 10 in good health.

Only a few counts were recorded for this clonotype. The chain uses TRBV3-1 and TRBJ2-5; TRBD1 agrees at 10 bases. CDR1 is LGHDT, CDR2 YNNKEL, per germline (reference sequence). The CDR3 runs 15 residues. The J segment lost 4 bases and the V segment lost 4 bases, leaving 6 bases of the junction unmatched. In DNA form, the CDR3 reads TGTGCCAGCAGCCTGGGACAGGGGCTTGGAGAGACCCAGTACTTC. Its protein product is CASSLGQGLGETQYF.

J is TRBJ2-3 and V is TRBV7-9; no reliable D call. This CDR3 has 14 amino acids. Germline V gene lookup returns CDR1 SEHNR and CDR2 FQNEAQ (reference sequence). The ends were cut back, 2 bases at V and 3 bases at J, with 9 bases in the middle. CDR3 in DNA: TGTGCCAGCAGCTTAACGCCGTCAACAGATACGCAGTATTTT. As protein: CASSLTPSTDTQYF.

This clonotype was recorded a few times. The chain joins TRBV4-1 to TRBJ1-2, with D tentatively TRBD1 (6 bases). The germline V gene encodes CDR1 MGHRA and CDR2 YSYEKL. This CDR3 has 13 residues. Trimming left V 2 bases short and J 6 bases short, with 10 bases between. The CDR3 is CASSQSGTNGYTF. In DNA form, the CDR3 reads TGCGCCAGCAGCCAATCCGGGACAAATGGCTACACCTTC.

The chain uses TRBV6-6 and TRBJ1-2; 8 positions agree with TRBD1. J lost 2 bases, V lost 5 bases, and 10 bases had no gene match. Germline CDR1 MNHNY, CDR2 SVGAGI (reference sequence). The CDR3 spans 16 residues. The CDR3 nucleotides read TGTGCCAGCAGTCCAGCAGGACAGGGCCCGAACTATGGCTACACCTTC. Its translation: CASSPAGQGPNYGYTF.

This clonotype was counted a few times. A read error is possible here, since a much larger clone lies one base away. The J gene is TRBJ2-7, the V gene TRBV10-2; D gene ambiguous. Germline CDR1 WSHSY, CDR2 SAAADI. This CDR3 spans 12 amino acids. In DNA form, the CDR3 reads TGCGCCGGCAGTGAGACCGACTACGAGCAGTACTTC. Translated: CAGSETDYEQYF.

This chain connects TRBV12-3 or TRBV12-4 to TRBJ2-1; D uncertain. The CDR3 totals 13 residues. V dropped 3 bases and J dropped 9 bases, with 12 bases sitting between them. CDR3 loop: CASSLRDSTEQFF. The CDR3 nucleotides read TGTGCCAGCAGTTTGAGAGACTCGACTGAGCAGTTCTTC.

This chain joins TRBV5-1 and TRBJ2-5; TRBD1 matches at 10 bases. TRBJ2-7 matches the DNA end more closely, so the J call is doubtful. The CDR3 is 13 amino acids. The germline V gene encodes CDR1 SGHRS and CDR2 YFSETQ. The CDR3 protein is CASRGQGLYEQYF. The CDR3 DNA is TGCGCCAGCAGGGGACAGGGGTTGTACGAGCAGTACTTC.

This clonotype was picked up a small number of times. The rearrangement uses TRBV14 and TRBJ2-3; no reliable D call. The germline V gene encodes CDR1 SGHDN and CDR2 FVKESK. The V and J ends lost 4 bases and 8 bases respectively, with 16 bases between them. CDR3 size: 14 residues. The CDR3 DNA sequence: TGTGCCAGCAGCCCGGCTAGAAGTGGTGGTACGCAGTATTTT. Protein sequence: CASSPARSGGTQYF. The full variable domain, its missing parts supplied by reference TRBV14 and TRBJ2-3, is EAGVTQFPSHSVIEKGQTVTLRCDPISGHDNLYWYRRVMGKEIKFLLHFVKESKQDESGMPNNRFLAERTGGTYSTLKVQPAELEDSGVYFCASSPARSGGTQYFGPGTRLTVL.

The sample holds a few counts of this clonotype. The chain has TRBV4-3 and TRBJ2-7; no reliable D call. The DNA end lines up better with TRBJ2-1; the J call may be wrong. Germline V lookup: CDR1 LGHNA, CDR2 YSLEER. This CDR3 is 15 amino acids long. CDR3 loop: CASSQGERPYNEQFF. CDR3 nucleotides: TGCGCCAGCAGCCAAGGGGAACGCCCCTACAATGAGCAGTTCTTC.

The chain combines TRBV6-6 with TRBJ2-7; D gene unclear. The CDR3 has 14 residues. V was pared by 4 bases and J by 4 bases, with 14 bases between. Germline V gives CDR1 MNHNY, CDR2 SVGAGI (reference sequence). This chain's CDR3 is CASSLGSKGYEQYF. DNA for the CDR3: TGTGCCAGCAGTTTAGGGTCCAAAGGGTACGAGCAGTACTTC.

The table lists this clonotype with a few counts. The chain has TRBV7-9 and TRBJ2-5, with a weak D call TRBD2 (5 bases). This CDR3 comprises 15 residues. Trimming shortened V by 2 bases and J by 0 bases, and 10 bases separated the two germline ends. Germline V lookup: CDR1 SEHNR, CDR2 FQNEAQ (reference sequence). The CDR3 nucleotides read TGTGCCAGCAGCTTACAAGCTAGCTACCAAGAGACCCAGTACTTC. It specifies CASSLQASYQETQYF.

The table lists this clonotype with a few counts. This chain connects TRBV20-1 to TRBJ2-5, with D maybe TRBD1 (5 bases). V gave up 0 bases and J gave up 7 bases, with 12 bases separating them. CDR3 size: 13 residues. Germline loops: CDR1 DFQATT, CDR2 SNEGSKA (reference sequence). CDR3 in DNA: TGCAGTGCTAGAGATGGCAGGGAAGGGACCCAGTACTTC. It codes for CSARDGREGTQYF.

This chain uses TRBV7-2 with TRBJ2-4, with 7 bases lining up with TRBD1. CDR1 is SGHTA, CDR2 FQGNSA, per germline. CDR3 length: 15 amino acids. J was trimmed by 8 bases and V by 2 bases; bases with no gene match: 9. The CDR3 reads CASSLNRGQIDIQYF. The CDR3 coding sequence is TGTGCCAGCAGCTTAAACAGGGGACAGATAGACATTCAGTACTTC.

This sequence joins TRBV12-3 or TRBV12-4 and TRBJ2-3; no definite D call. This CDR3 region has 14 residues. V was trimmed by 2 bases and J by 2 bases, leaving 8 bases between them. CDR3 DNA: TGTGCCAGCAGTTTACGTGCTCTCACAGATACGCAGTATTTT. The encoded protein is CASSLRALTDTQYF.

This clonotype was found many times. This chain connects TRBV20-1 to TRBJ1-1; 7 bases fit TRBD1. CDR1 DFQATT and CDR2 SNEGSKA come from the germline V gene (reference sequence). CDR3 length: 14 residues. The trim removed 4 bases at V and 1 base at J, leaving 6 bases unmatched. For the CDR3, the DNA is TGCAGTGCTAAGGGGGACAGACCGAACACTGAAGCTTTCTTT. Translation gives CSAKGDRPNTEAFF.

This clonotype showed up just a few times. The chain uses TRBV5-5 and TRBJ2-7; a weak D match, TRBD2 (7 bases). Germline-derived CDR1 and CDR2 are SGHKS and YYEKEE (reference sequence). The length of the CDR3 is 16 residues. V was clipped by 3 bases and J by 1 base, with 17 bases between them. The CDR3 spells CASSWGGGGPSYEQYF. The DNA of the CDR3 is TGTGCCAGCAGCTGGGGGGGCGGGGGCCCTTCCTACGAGCAGTACTTC.

This clonotype was seen ten or more times. CDR3 DNA sequence: TGCGCCAGTCGCGTGTCTAGCGGGATTTACGAGCAGTACTTC. Translating gives CASRVSSGIYEQYF. The V call is TRBV5-1, the J call TRBJ2-7, with 9 positions matching TRBD2. The V gene end was trimmed by 8 bases and the J gene end by 4 bases; junction bases not matched to a gene: 10. CDR1 is SGHRS and CDR2 is YFSETQ in the germline V gene. The CDR3 sequence is 14 residues long.

This clonotype has just a few counts. The rearrangement links TRBV6-2 or TRBV6-3 to TRBJ2-7, with D perhaps matching TRBD2 (6 bases). The CDR3 is made up of 15 amino acids. V was cut by 4 bases and J by 5 bases, with 18 bases left in between. Germline values: CDR1 MNHEY, CDR2 SVGEGT. In DNA, the CDR3 is TGTGCCAGCAGTTCCCGGAGCGGGTATGTCCACGAGCAGTACTTC. It encodes CASSSRSGYVHEQYF.

In its sample, this clonotype was seen a few times. Germline is not matched at one junction end, which may reflect a read error. The V and J genes are TRBV7-9 and TRBJ2-5, with 7 positions matching TRBD2. Germline loops: CDR1 SEHNR, CDR2 FQNEAQ (reference sequence). The CDR3 has 15 residues. CDR3 DNA: TGTGCCAGCAGCTTACCCCTAGCGGAACAAGAGACCCGGTACTTC. Translating gives CASSLPLAEQETRYF.